Following are 10 T cell receptor beta chains from one sample sequenced in a study of neoadjuvant nivolumab and ipilimumab in lung cancer. The assay was immunoSEQ multiplex PCR, and TCRdb's table has in-frame clones only and misses some. The data show about 8,800 clones, approximately 80% seen once. This specimen was tumor tissue, taken after neoadjuvant nivolumab, alone or with ipilimumab, at or shortly before surgery. Receptor source: an adult with non-small cell lung cancer.

J is TRBJ2-7 and V is TRBV4-2, with D perhaps TRBD1 or TRBD2 (5 bases each). CDR3 length: 18 residues. V was cut by 1 base and J by 4 bases, with 23 bases left in between. CDR1 LGHNA and CDR2 YNFKEQ come from the germline V gene. The CDR3 DNA follows: TGTGCCAGCAGCCAAGGCGAACTCTGGACGGGACGACCGTACGAGCAGTACTTC. Translation gives CASSQGELWTGRPYEQYF.

The chain combines TRBV4-3 with TRBJ2-1; TRBD1 agrees at 7 bases. V trimming: 2 bases; J trimming: 2 bases; junction bases outside the gene matches: 3. The CDR3 loop spans 15 amino acids. Germline V gene sequence: CDR1 LGHNA, CDR2 YSLEER. CDR3 residues: CASSQRDRPYNEQFF. CDR3 DNA sequence: TGCGCCAGCAGCCAACGGGACAGACCCTACAATGAGCAGTTCTTC.

This rearrangement joins TRBV28 to TRBJ2-5, with a possible D match to TRBD2 (7 bases). Looked up from germline, CDR1 is MDHEN and CDR2 is SYDVKM. V lost 1 base, J lost 3 bases, and 9 bases lay in between. The CDR3 runs to 14 residues. Here the CDR3 reads CASSLSGGKETQYF. CDR3 DNA sequence: TGTGCCAGCAGTTTATCGGGGGGCAAAGAGACCCAGTACTTC.

CDR3 protein: CASRRTGEKQYEQYF. In DNA, the CDR3 is TGCGCCAGCAGAAGAACAGGGGAGAAGCAGTACGAGCAGTACTTC. The chain uses TRBV5-1 and TRBJ2-7; 7 bases map to TRBD1. Per the germline V gene, CDR1 is SGHRS and CDR2 is YFSETQ. V gave up 5 bases and J gave up 4 bases; unmatched junction bases: 12. The CDR3 spans 15 residues.

The rearrangement uses TRBV6-5 and TRBJ1-1, with 7 nucleotides matching TRBD1. J was trimmed by 4 bases and V by 6 bases; bases with no gene match: 8. CDR1 and CDR2 from the germline V gene are MNHEY and SVGAGI. This CDR3 spans 14 amino acids. The DNA for the CDR3 is TGTGCCAGCAGCTCCAGGGGGTCGACCACTGAAGCTTTCTTT. This gives the protein CASSSRGSTTEAFF.

The chain combines TRBV6-1 with TRBJ2-7, with D possibly matching TRBD2 (6 bases). Germline loops: CDR1 MNHNS, CDR2 SASEGT. Trimming stripped 6 bases from V and 3 bases from J, with 12 bases between. The CDR3 runs 13 residues. The CDR3 sequence is CASSRGTNYEQYF. CDR3 sequence (DNA): TGTGCCAGCAGCCGGGGGACCAACTACGAGCAGTACTTC.

This clone has just one count. The chain carries TRBV28 and TRBJ2-7; 10 nucleotides line up with TRBD2. With 1 base clipped from V and 3 bases from J, the junction kept 6 bases outside the gene matches. In germline, CDR1 is MDHEN, CDR2 SYDVKM. The CDR3 has 16 amino acids. The DNA of the CDR3 is TGTGCCAGCAGTTTATCAGGACTAGCGGAGTACTACGAGCAGTACTTC. This translates into CASSLSGLAEYYEQYF.

For the CDR3, the DNA is TGTGCCAGCAGTCAACAGGGAGCCGGGAGCACTGAAGCTTTCTTT. The encoded protein is CASSQQGAGSTEAFF. This sequence joins TRBV6-5 and TRBJ1-1, with D perhaps matching TRBD1 (6 bases). CDR1 and CDR2 (germline): MNHEY, SVGAGI. V lost 5 bases to trimming and J lost 4 bases, with 17 bases between them. The CDR3 has 15 amino acids.

This clone has only one observation. The chain recombines TRBV5-8 with TRBJ1-3; D not resolved. V lost 4 bases, J lost 0 bases, and 14 bases lay in between. This CDR3 region has 16 residues. Germline V gene data show CDR1 as SGHTS and CDR2 as YDEGEE. As DNA, the CDR3 is TGTGCCAGCAGCCCCCCCCGTGGAAACTCTGGAAACACCATATATTTT. Its translation is CASSPPRGNSGNTIYF.

V usage is TRBV20-1 and J usage is TRBJ2-1; D remains unclear. V was trimmed by 4 bases and J by 5 bases, leaving 6 bases between them. The CDR3 contains 11 residues. The germline V gene has CDR1 DFQATT and CDR2 SNEGSKA (reference sequence). CDR3 DNA sequence: TGCAGTGCTACTCCGGACAATGAGCAGTTCTTC. Residues: CSATPDNEQFF.